This T cell receptor beta chain stems from a study of T cells in Graves' hyperthyroidism and ophthalmopathy. Study in general: Peripheral blood sampling occurred at initial diagnosis, before any treatment.

Germline loops: CDR1 ENHRY, CDR2 SYGVKD. The CDR3 is 14 amino acids. Between the trimmed V and J ends, which lost 4 bases and 1 base, there was a span of 10 bases. The study included ophthalmopathy patients with Clinical Activity Score at least 3, NOSPECS grade at least 4 and duration under 3 months. Together with thyroid ultrasound, orbital computed tomography, serum thyroxine and TRAb, clinical symptoms were used for diagnoses. Broader study findings: Most thyroid clonotypes with frequency above 0.001 were detected in blood.

Amplified TCR beta CDR3 regions came from RNA transcripts. The primer set for the first-round RT-PCR of the TCR CDR3 was HTBI. TCRdb recomputed calls from the multiplex PCR reads with MiXCR, one row per CDR3 protein. The sample lists 530,000 or so distinct CDR3 sequences, 15% to 20% seen once, with approximately 15% in the top ten. Of note for this clonotype: As yet, its antigen is unknown.

The specimen sequenced was blood. This TCR was sampled from a young woman with Graves' ophthalmopathy. V gene TRBV10-3 combines with J gene TRBJ1-1; weak D call: TRBD1 (6 bases). The CDR3 sequence: CAISALGQNTEAFF. The CDR3 DNA sequence: TGTGCCATCAGTGCATTGGGACAGAACACTGAAGCTTTCTTT.